The present TCR beta chain was sequenced within a study of T cell responses to AZD1222 COVID-19 vaccine. Notes on the study in general: Breadth and depth of Spike-specific TCRs rose after two AZD1222 doses. Distributed over spike, vaccine-associated CD4 TCRs predominated at 160-218 and 743-854. A mostly white British donor set with more females was recruited, and clonal diversity was possibly underestimated.

Clones were read by immunoSEQ multiplex PCR, and TCRdb kept only the in-frame ones, dropping some. The table includes approximately 77,000 clones, under 95% detected once. The J segment lost 5 bases and the V segment lost 9 bases, leaving 9 bases of the junction unmatched. This CDR3 is built from 14 residues. CDR1 is SGHRS, CDR2 YFSETQ, per germline. A word on this clone: The antigen is not known.

The TCR originated in an adult who received the AZD1222 COVID-19 vaccine. This specimen consisted of peripheral blood, obtained 28 days after the second AZD1222 dose. The chain is built from TRBV5-1 and TRBJ2-2; the match to TRBD2 covers 8 bases. CDR3 DNA: TGCGCCACCCATGATAGCGGGGTGACCGGGGAGCTGTTTTTT. Its protein is CATHDSGVTGELFF.